The table lists the clone carrying this T cell receptor (beta chain) with many counts. Antigen unknown. This entry comes from a study of regulatory T cells in long-lasting Graves disease. As for time point: newly diagnosed GD, antithyroid drugs for less than 3 months. Scientists built the TCR library using RNA that was extracted from PBMCs. CDR3 regions were amplified by Arm-PCR using iRepertoire HTBI primers to build TCR beta libraries. TCRdb analysed the multiplex PCR reads with MiXCR anew, one entry per CDR3 protein. This table holds around 250,000 distinct CDR3 sequences, about 18% found once. Regarding the study as a whole: Favoring TRBV28, TRBJ1-2 and TRBJ2-5 was a feature seen in persistent disease.

Germline CDR1 is SGHNT and CDR2 is YENEEA. The CDR3 extends over 20 amino acids. Deletions cut 1 base from V and 0 bases from J, with 19 bases between. This same sample was also part of a study on T cells in Graves' hyperthyroidism and ophthalmopathy. As that report states: HTBI primers were used for first-round RT-PCR of the TCR CDR3. Peripheral blood also featured most of the thyroid clonotypes expanded above 0.001.

Here the sequenced sample was peripheral blood mononuclear cells (PBMCs), taken at new diagnosis, from a patient treated with antithyroid drugs. The sequence came from a woman in her twenties or thirties with Graves disease. The V call is TRBV11-3, the J call TRBJ2-6; D not certain. The CDR3 region is CASSLVLAGLKTSGANVLTF. The CDR3 nucleotides read TGTGCCAGCAGCTTAGTTCTCGCAGGCTTGAAGACCTCTGGGGCCAACGTCCTGACTTTC.